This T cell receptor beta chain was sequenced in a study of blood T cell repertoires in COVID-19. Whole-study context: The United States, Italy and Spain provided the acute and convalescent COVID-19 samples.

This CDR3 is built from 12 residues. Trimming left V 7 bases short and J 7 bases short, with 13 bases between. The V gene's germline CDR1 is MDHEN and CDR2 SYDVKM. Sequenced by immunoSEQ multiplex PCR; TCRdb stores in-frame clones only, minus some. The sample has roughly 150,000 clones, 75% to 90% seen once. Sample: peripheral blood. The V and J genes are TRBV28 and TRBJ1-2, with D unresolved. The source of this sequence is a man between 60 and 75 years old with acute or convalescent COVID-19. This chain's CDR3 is CASTVGSGGYTF. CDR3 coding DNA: TGTGCCAGCACCGTAGGCAGCGGTGGCTACACCTTC.